The rows below give T cell receptor beta chains drawn from one sample of a study of beta chain features in type 1 diabetes. Profiling relied on immunoSEQ multiplex PCR, and the TCRdb table lists in-frame clones only, not all of them. The table has roughly 300,000 clones, approximately 8% seen once; the top ten hold around 0.45%. Sequencing was performed on central memory CD4+ T cells from blood. Receptors originate from a woman aged 18-35 years in good health. The CDR3 runs from the conserved cysteine through the conserved F or W. Each record gives: J gene, CDR3 length, V gene, D gene, clone size, CDR3 protein, CDR3 DNA. The D gene is left open where the match is weak. Some rows mark clone size as missing; the rest say once, few, many or name a class of expanded clone.

J gene: TRBJ1-5
CDR3 length: 15
V gene: TRBV2
D gene: .
clone size: .
CDR3 protein: CASNLAGWRNQPQHF
CDR3 DNA: TGTGCCAGCAATTTGGCAGGATGGCGCAATCAGCCCCAGCATTTT

J gene: TRBJ2-7
CDR3 length: 15
V gene: TRBV25-1
D gene: .
clone size: .
CDR3 protein: CASSRPPLIVHEQYF
CDR3 DNA: TGTGCCAGCAGTAGGCCTCCTCTTATCGTTCACGAGCAGTACTTC

J gene: TRBJ1-5
CDR3 length: 17
V gene: TRBV19
D gene: .
clone size: few
CDR3 protein: CASSIGGVQGISLPQHF
CDR3 DNA: TGTGCCAGTAGTATAGGAGGGGTGCAGGGGATATCCCTGCCCCAGCATTTT

J gene: TRBJ1-2
CDR3 length: 15
V gene: TRBV10-3
D gene: TRBD1
clone size: .
CDR3 protein: CAISDPGTAAYGYTF
CDR3 DNA: TGTGCCATCAGTGATCCCGGGACAGCAGCCTATGGCTACACCTTC

J gene: TRBJ2-5
CDR3 length: 17
V gene: TRBV7-3
D gene: .
clone size: few
CDR3 protein: CASSLSRGRPAGETQYF
CDR3 DNA: TGTGCCAGCAGCTTAAGTCGAGGGAGACCTGCAGGGGAGACCCAGTACTTC

J gene: TRBJ2-6
CDR3 length: 15
V gene: TRBV19
D gene: .
clone size: few
CDR3 protein: CASSIVSSGANVLTF
CDR3 DNA: TGTGCCAGTAGTATAGTCAGCTCTGGGGCCAACGTCCTGACTTTC

J gene: TRBJ2-7
CDR3 length: 12
V gene: TRBV28
D gene: .
clone size: many
CDR3 protein: CASRGTPWEQYF
CDR3 DNA: TGTGCCAGCAGGGGCACCCCTTGGGAGCAGTACTTC

J gene: TRBJ2-7
CDR3 length: 14
V gene: TRBV9
D gene: .
clone size: .
CDR3 protein: CASSVGGNGAEQYF
CDR3 DNA: TGTGCCAGCAGCGTAGGCGGGAATGGGGCCGAGCAGTACTTC

J gene: TRBJ2-5
CDR3 length: 15
V gene: TRBV7-2
D gene: .
clone size: .
CDR3 protein: CASSPNGHSQETQYF
CDR3 DNA: TGTGCCAGCAGCCCGAACGGACATTCTCAAGAGACCCAGTACTTC

J gene: TRBJ1-1
CDR3 length: 16
V gene: TRBV6-6
D gene: TRBD1
clone size: .
CDR3 protein: CASSNGQGAVNTEAFF
CDR3 DNA: TGTGCCAGCAGTAATGGACAGGGGGCAGTGAACACTGAAGCTTTCTTT

J gene: TRBJ2-3
CDR3 length: 20
V gene: TRBV7-3
D gene: TRBD2
clone size: few
CDR3 protein: CASSSNPLGLAGGGADTQYF
CDR3 DNA: TGTGCCAGCAGCTCCAACCCACTGGGACTAGCGGGAGGAGGAGCAGATACGCAGTATTTT

J gene: TRBJ2-1
CDR3 length: 15
V gene: TRBV4-1
D gene: .
clone size: many
CDR3 protein: CASSQGTGFRNEQFF
CDR3 DNA: TGCGCCAGCAGCCAAGGTACCGGGTTCAGGAATGAGCAGTTCTTC

J gene: TRBJ2-7
CDR3 length: 15
V gene: TRBV19
D gene: .
clone size: few
CDR3 protein: CASSMTAVGGYEQYF
CDR3 DNA: TGTGCCAGTAGTATGACGGCGGTGGGAGGTTACGAGCAGTACTTC

J gene: TRBJ1-1
CDR3 length: 13
V gene: TRBV7-6
D gene: .
clone size: many
CDR3 protein: CASSSQRNTEAFF
CDR3 DNA: TGTGCCAGCAGCTCTCAAAGAAACACTGAAGCTTTCTTT

J gene: TRBJ1-2
CDR3 length: 14
V gene: TRBV7-9
D gene: TRBD1
clone size: few
CDR3 protein: CASSSRDRDYGYTF
CDR3 DNA: TGTGCCAGCAGCTCCCGGGACAGGGACTATGGCTACACCTTC

J gene: TRBJ2-1
CDR3 length: 16
V gene: TRBV7-9
D gene: .
clone size: .
CDR3 protein: CASSDYRGGYYNEQFF
CDR3 DNA: TGTGCCAGCAGCGACTACAGGGGAGGGTACTACAATGAGCAGTTCTTC

J gene: TRBJ2-1
CDR3 length: 17
V gene: TRBV7-2
D gene: TRBD2
clone size: .
CDR3 protein: CASSFGSGTSGRNEQFF
CDR3 DNA: TGTGCCAGCAGCTTCGGATCCGGGACTAGCGGGAGGAATGAGCAGTTCTTC

J gene: TRBJ1-1
CDR3 length: 14
V gene: TRBV28
D gene: .
clone size: few
CDR3 protein: CASSSSQGDTEAFF
CDR3 DNA: TGTGCCAGCAGTTCCTCACAGGGAGACACTGAAGCTTTCTTT

J gene: TRBJ2-5
CDR3 length: 17
V gene: TRBV7-7
D gene: .
clone size: .
CDR3 protein: CASSAGGDRWTQETQYF
CDR3 DNA: TGTGCTAGCAGCGCAGGAGGAGACAGATGGACCCAAGAGACCCAGTACTTC

J gene: TRBJ2-1
CDR3 length: 13
V gene: TRBV4-3
D gene: .
clone size: many
CDR3 protein: CASSQNSDVVQFF
CDR3 DNA: TGCGCCAGCAGCCAGAACTCGGATGTGGTGCAGTTCTTC